This TCR beta chain was captured in a study of PD-L1 blockade in urothelial cancer. At the level of the study: Anywhere from 0 to 3 prior chemotherapy regimens had been received by patients. Study-level results: Improved survival was predicted by pretreatment blood TCR clonality below the median.

To note about this clone: The antigen is unknown.

The time point denotes: peripheral blood 6 weeks after treatment start. Diagnoses among patients were locally advanced or metastatic urothelial carcinoma. Sample numbers ranged from 1 to 8 per patient, encompassing pretreatment and on-treatment collections. The CDR3 sequence is 15 residues long. The germline V and J ends were trimmed by 2 bases and 3 bases, with 10 bases remaining between them. The germline V gene encodes CDR1 MNHNY and CDR2 SVGAGI (reference sequence). Profiling relied on immunoSEQ multiplex PCR, and the TCRdb table lists in-frame clones only, not all of them. The sample consists of roughly 100,000 clones, over 80% of them appearing once.

The specimen was PBMCs, collected around atezolizumab (anti-PD-L1) treatment. The source is a man aged 70 or older with urothelial cancer. V and J are TRBV6-6 and TRBJ1-4; D unresolved. Here the CDR3 DNA reads TGTGCCAGCAGTTACGGAGGTATTTCTAATGAAAAACTGTTTTTT. The encoded protein is CASSYGGISNEKLFF.